This T cell receptor beta chain was retrieved from a study of STAT5B mutations in CD4+ large granular lymphocyte leukemia. Germline CDR1 is LNHDA and CDR2 is SQIVND (reference sequence). CDR3 length: 18 amino acids. V shed 6 bases and J 0 bases; nucleotides not matched to a gene: 11. Study-level findings and limits: Without putative leukemic clones, patient CD4-sorted repertoires remained more clonal than healthy CD4+ repertoires.

Only in-frame clones appear in the TCRdb table, and some are missing; sequencing was by immunoSEQ multiplex PCR. The sample lists 20,000 to 25,000 clones, about 80% occurring once. Worth noting for this clone: Its antigen is currently unknown.

The material sequenced was CD4+ T cells from blood buffy coats. V is TRBV19 and J is TRBJ1-5; TRBD1 matches 10 bases. The receptor was derived from a human donor in good health. CDR3 coding DNA: TGTGCCAGTAGGCATGATGGGACAGGGGCGTATAGCAATCAGCCCCAGCATTTT. Translation gives CASRHDGTGAYSNQPQHF.